This entry concerns a single T cell receptor (beta chain). Every isolated RNA sample was fully reverse transcribed, so sequencing captured expressed TCRB transcripts. Sequencing was performed with immunoSEQ multiplex PCR; in TCRdb, only in-frame clones are kept and a portion is missing. The table lists around 250,000 clones, under 70% of them singletons. The data derive from a study of beta chain features in type 1 diabetes. The germline CDR1 and CDR2 sequences are LNHNV and YYDKDF (reference sequence). The CDR3 consists of 15 residues. V lost 0 bases to trimming and J lost 5 bases, with 13 bases between them.

The sequencing sample was made of naive CD4+ T cells from blood. This TCR was sampled from a man aged 25 to 40 in good health. The rearrangement links TRBV15 to TRBJ1-1, with D possibly being TRBD1 (5 bases). CDR3 in DNA: TGTGCCACCAGCAGAGATAGGTATACAGGTACTGAAGCTTTCTTT. Residues: CATSRDRYTGTEAFF.